What follows are 14 T cell receptor beta chains derived from one specimen sequenced in a study of cytotoxic CD8 clonotypes in ibrutinib-treated CLL (dated by TCRdb to about 2021). Library construction relied on the immunoSEQ multiplex PCR assay. Drawn from immuneACCESS, this table holds only the in-frame rearrangements with V and J called that TCRdb kept. Clones are partly lost; checked studies trace under half to an unresolved V gene and leave the rest unexplained. Recorded for this sample are under 150,000 clones; 80% of them occurred a single time. The ten largest clones take up around 7.6% of the sample. The sequences come from PBMCs, collected after 36 months of ibrutinib treatment. Source of these receptors: a human donor with chronic lymphocytic leukemia.

The sample holds a few counts of this clone. The chain carries TRBV2 and TRBJ2-7, with a possible D match to TRBD1 (5 bases). This CDR3 spans 15 amino acids. Germline CDR1 and CDR2: SNHLY and FYNNEI. Trimming removed 6 bases from V and 0 bases from J, with 15 bases in between. The CDR3 DNA reads TGTGCCAGCAGCGCCAATCAGGGATTCTCCTACGAGCAGTACTTC. As protein: CASSANQGFSYEQYF.

This clone was detected only a few times. The chain joins TRBV5-1 to TRBJ1-2; D unclear. Deletions cut 5 bases from V and 7 bases from J, with 9 bases between. This CDR3 has 11 amino acids. CDR1 is SGHRS, CDR2 YFSETQ, per germline. CDR3 coding DNA: TGCGCCAGCAGGGGTGAAGGTGGCTACACCTTC. It specifies CASRGEGGYTF.

This chain links TRBV19 with TRBJ2-5, with 12 bases identical to TRBD2. The CDR3 spans 16 residues. The germline gives CDR1 LNHDA, CDR2 SQIVND (reference sequence). J lost 2 bases, V lost 4 bases, and 5 bases had no gene match. CDR3 DNA: TGTGCCAGTAGTACCGGACTAGCGGGATTTCAAGAGACCCAGTACTTC. Translated, it gives CASSTGLAGFQETQYF.

The chain joins TRBV4-1 to TRBJ1-3; D is ambiguous. The CDR3 sequence is 12 residues long. The germline gives CDR1 MGHRA, CDR2 YSYEKL. V lost 5 bases to trimming and J lost 4 bases, with 6 bases between them. The DNA of the CDR3 is TGCGCCAGCAGCAGTGGGGGAAACACCATATATTTT. Its translation: CASSSGGNTIYF.

This clone was counted between two and nine times. The genes are TRBV5-1 and TRBJ2-1; D perhaps matches TRBD2 (6 bases). The CDR3 sequence is 14 residues long. Deletions cut 6 bases from V and 6 bases from J, with 16 bases between. Germline V CDR1 and CDR2: SGHRS, YFSETQ. The CDR3 reads CASIDASGGNEQFF. CDR3 coding DNA: TGCGCCAGCATCGATGCCTCCGGGGGCAATGAGCAGTTCTTC.

The table lists this clone with a few counts. This chain connects TRBV2 to TRBJ2-1; 8 bases are shared with TRBD2. Per germline, CDR1 SNHLY and CDR2 FYNNEI. The CDR3 is 13 residues long. The trim removed 6 bases at V and 6 bases at J, leaving 4 bases unmatched. CDR3 DNA: TGTGCCAGCAGAGAGGGACTAGTCAATGAGCAGTTCTTC. As protein: CASREGLVNEQFF.

This sequence joins TRBV15 and TRBJ2-1; a possible D gene is TRBD2 (6 bases). Looked up from germline, CDR1 is LNHNV and CDR2 is YYDKDF (reference sequence). Trimming took off 0 bases at V and 5 bases at J, with 20 bases between the two ends. The CDR3 is 18 residues long. Here the CDR3 DNA reads TGTGCCACCAGCAGAGAGGTTAGGGCGGGACGCTCGCACAATGAGCAGTTCTTC. Encoded protein: CATSREVRAGRSHNEQFF.

This clone has more than one count but fewer than ten. The same CDR3 is also encoded by other DNA sequences in this sample. The chain is built from TRBV5-1 and TRBJ2-7; tentatively, D is TRBD1 (6 bases). Germline values: CDR1 SGHRS, CDR2 YFSETQ. Trimming left V 0 bases short and J 1 base short, with 8 bases between. CDR3 size: 14 residues. The CDR3 region has the DNA TGCGCCAGCAGCTTGGAGGGGGAGTCCTACGAGCAGTACTTC. As protein: CASSLEGESYEQYF.

The rearrangement joins TRBV19 to TRBJ1-2, with a possible D match to TRBD1 (6 bases). This CDR3 comprises 16 residues. Trimming removed 3 bases at V and 8 bases at J, with 22 bases between. Per the germline V gene, CDR1 is LNHDA and CDR2 is SQIVND (reference sequence). The CDR3 loop reads CASSIWRGRGLGGYTF. Written as DNA, the CDR3 is TGTGCCAGTAGTATTTGGCGGGGGCGAGGCCTTGGCGGCTACACCTTC.

The V gene is TRBV28, the J gene TRBJ2-6; 11 positions match TRBD1. The CDR3 contains 19 residues. The germline CDR1 and CDR2 sequences are MDHEN and SYDVKM. Trimming cost V 7 bases and J 0 bases; bases outside gene matches: 11. CDR3 sequence reads: CASTPPWGTGGSGANVLTF. CDR3 DNA sequence: TGTGCCAGCACACCCCCTTGGGGGACAGGGGGCTCTGGGGCCAACGTCCTGACTTTC.

A word on this clone: Distinct nucleotide sequences in the sample also encode this CDR3. CDR3 region: CASSLDSTDTQYF. DNA for the CDR3: TGCGCCAGCAGCTTGGACTCCACAGATACGCAGTATTTT. The chain joins TRBV5-1 to TRBJ2-3; D not certain. V gave up 0 bases and J gave up 2 bases, with 4 bases separating them. The CDR3 runs to 13 residues. Germline-derived CDR1 and CDR2 are SGHRS and YFSETQ.

This chain connects TRBV4-1 to TRBJ1-3, with TRBD1 as a possible D gene (6 bases). The CDR3 runs 17 residues. Looked up from germline, CDR1 is MGHRA and CDR2 is YSYEKL. The V and J ends lost 4 bases and 2 bases respectively, with 18 bases between them. The CDR3: CASSPDANRGAGNTIYF. For the CDR3, the DNA is TGCGCCAGCAGCCCCGACGCCAATAGGGGGGCTGGAAACACCATATATTTT.

The chain combines TRBV5-1 with TRBJ1-1; possible D gene TRBD1, 6 bases. The length of the CDR3 is 13 residues. CDR1 SGHRS and CDR2 YFSETQ come from the germline V gene. The CDR3 protein is CTSNRVPNTEAFF. The CDR3 region has the DNA TGCACCTCGAACAGGGTGCCGAACACTGAAGCTTTCTTT.

This clone was observed many times. The rearrangement links TRBV2 to TRBJ2-7, with TRBD2 matching over 12 bases. The CDR3 totals 15 residues. Germline assignment: CDR1 SNHLY and CDR2 FYNNEI. J was trimmed by 2 bases and V by 5 bases; bases with no gene match: 4. CDR3 nucleotide sequence: TGTGCCAGCAGTCTGACTAGCGGGAGTGCCTACGAGCAGTACTTC. Protein product: CASSLTSGSAYEQYF.